A selection of T cell receptor beta chains follows, all from one sample in a study of cytotoxic CD8 clonotypes in ibrutinib-treated CLL. The assay was immunoSEQ multiplex PCR, and TCRdb's table has in-frame clones only and misses some. The sample lists about 40,000 clones; around 70% were seen once. Sequencing was performed on PBMCs, taken at disease progression, from a patient treated with ibrutinib. These TCRs come from a human donor with chronic lymphocytic leukemia. The CDR3 runs from the conserved cysteine through the conserved F or W. A clone size is listed for some rows: how often the clone was seen (once, few, many), or a class if it is expanded.

CDR3 protein: CASSDGTGGADTQYF; V gene: TRBV6-4; clone size: -; J gene: TRBJ2-3
CDR3 protein: CASDSPGNEWGYTF; V gene: TRBV19; clone size: -; J gene: TRBJ1-2
CDR3 protein: CASSIRLDRANQPQHF; V gene: TRBV7-7; clone size: -; J gene: TRBJ1-5
CDR3 protein: CASRGEAGGGEKLFF; V gene: TRBV2; clone size: -; J gene: TRBJ1-4
CDR3 protein: CASSVGTGSGNTIYF; V gene: TRBV5-1; clone size: once; J gene: TRBJ1-3
CDR3 protein: CASSLGGGPLNEQFF; V gene: TRBV28; clone size: -; J gene: TRBJ2-1
CDR3 protein: CAISEGVAGEQPQHF; V gene: TRBV10-3; clone size: -; J gene: TRBJ1-5
CDR3 protein: CASSVTLSSTDTQYF; V gene: TRBV5-1; clone size: -; J gene: TRBJ2-3
CDR3 protein: CASSFAQTYEQYF; V gene: TRBV11-2; clone size: few; J gene: TRBJ2-7
CDR3 protein: CASSSRQGSYSYEQYF; V gene: TRBV7-9; clone size: -; J gene: TRBJ2-7
CDR3 protein: CASSVATEVTGSYGYTF; V gene: TRBV9; clone size: -; J gene: TRBJ1-2
CDR3 protein: CASSYGQGDGYTF; V gene: TRBV6-5; clone size: -; J gene: TRBJ1-2
CDR3 protein: CAIVGTDVVEQYF; V gene: TRBV2; clone size: few; J gene: TRBJ2-7
CDR3 protein: CASSLGDSYNYGYTF; V gene: TRBV5-4; clone size: -; J gene: TRBJ1-2
CDR3 protein: CASSTDMSYGYTF; V gene: TRBV10-1; clone size: few; J gene: TRBJ1-2
CDR3 protein: CASSFASGGTYEQYF; V gene: TRBV7-9; clone size: -; J gene: TRBJ2-7
CDR3 protein: CASSLLTGGFDEQFF; V gene: TRBV7-9; clone size: -; J gene: TRBJ2-1
CDR3 protein: CASRKGQGYEQYF; V gene: TRBV6-1; clone size: -; J gene: TRBJ2-7
CDR3 protein: CASKGGTGSESPLHF; V gene: TRBV2; clone size: -; J gene: TRBJ1-6
CDR3 protein: CASRMGQPNSPLHF; V gene: TRBV5-1; clone size: -; J gene: TRBJ1-6
CDR3 protein: CASSYSGEGTEAFF; V gene: TRBV6-5; clone size: -; J gene: TRBJ1-1
CDR3 protein: CASSPESHGYTF; V gene: TRBV5-4; clone size: -; J gene: TRBJ1-2
CDR3 protein: CATQSGAPTGELFF; V gene: TRBV6-1; clone size: -; J gene: TRBJ2-2
CDR3 protein: CASSPRLLSTEAFF; V gene: TRBV11-2; clone size: -; J gene: TRBJ1-1
CDR3 protein: CASSSGGLAGIQETQYF; V gene: TRBV5-4; clone size: -; J gene: TRBJ2-5
CDR3 protein: CASSLEGHSRTGSYNEQFF; V gene: TRBV11-2; clone size: -; J gene: TRBJ2-1
CDR3 protein: CASSFGVNYGYTF; V gene: TRBV13; clone size: once; J gene: TRBJ1-2
CDR3 protein: CASSQAPTGGGNIQYF; V gene: TRBV4-1; clone size: few; J gene: TRBJ2-4
CDR3 protein: CASSRPFPSGGGTDTQYF; V gene: TRBV13; clone size: -; J gene: TRBJ2-3
CDR3 protein: CASSLIGNEQFF; V gene: TRBV5-1; clone size: -; J gene: TRBJ2-1
CDR3 protein: CASNWGTNQPQHF; V gene: TRBV28; clone size: few; J gene: TRBJ1-5
CDR3 protein: CASRGGPGYTF; V gene: TRBV27; clone size: -; J gene: TRBJ1-2
CDR3 protein: CASSQVSMEAFF; V gene: TRBV4-1; clone size: few; J gene: TRBJ1-1